Listed here are 31 T cell receptor beta chains from one sample, sequenced in a study of graft-versus-host responses after intestinal transplantation. These receptors are not linked to any known antigen. Assay: immunoSEQ multiplex PCR; the TCRdb copy retains only in-frame clones and omits some. The repertoire includes fewer than 95,000 clones, roughly 90% of them detected once, and about 0.4% sits in the top ten. The sequencing here drew on unstimulated CD8+ T cells sorted from spleen or lymph node cells, taken before transplant. Receptors originate from a human donor who was the organ donor for an intestinal transplant.

The chain couples TRBV4-1 to TRBJ2-5; tentatively, D is TRBD1 (5 bases). The J call is in doubt because the DNA end fits TRBJ2-7 better. This CDR3 region has 14 residues. Germline-derived CDR1 and CDR2 are MGHRA and YSYEKL. The CDR3 reads CASSQGQPSGEQYF. The CDR3 DNA sequence: TGCGCCAGCAGCCAGGGGCAGCCATCGGGCGAGCAGTACTTC.

The sample holds one count of this clone. The chain has TRBV7-9 and TRBJ1-5, with 7 positions matching TRBD1. CDR1 is SEHNR and CDR2 is FQNEAQ in the germline V gene (reference sequence). Trimming cost V 1 base and J 7 bases; bases outside gene matches: 7. This CDR3 has 15 amino acids. Here the CDR3 reads CASSLGQGRGQPQHF. The CDR3 DNA follows: TGTGCCAGCAGCTTAGGACAGGGAAGAGGACAGCCCCAGCATTTT.

With regard to this clone: At one of its ends the junction is not consistent with the germline gene, which may arise from a read error. The chain combines TRBV5-6 with TRBJ2-7; tentatively, D is TRBD1 (6 bases). CDR3 length equals 13 residues. Looked up from germline, CDR1 is SGHDT and CDR2 is YYEEEE. CDR3 loop: CASSLGASYEQYF. The CDR3 coding sequence is TGTGCCAGCAGTTTGGGGGCTTCCTACGAGCAGTACTTC.

The chain uses TRBV28 and TRBJ1-6, with 12 positions matching TRBD1. CDR1 and CDR2 (germline): MDHEN, SYDVKM. This CDR3 contains 14 residues. After removal of 7 bases from V and 10 bases from J, the junction contained 5 bases not matched to a gene. The chain's CDR3 is CASMGTGGFSPLHF. CDR3 sequence (DNA): TGTGCCAGCATGGGGACAGGGGGCTTCTCACCCCTCCACTTT.

The chain uses TRBV7-6 and TRBJ1-2; D uncertain. Germline V gives CDR1 SGHVS, CDR2 FNYEAQ. CDR3 size: 13 residues. V was cut by 10 bases and J by 5 bases, with 17 bases left in between. The CDR3 protein is CATSGELSYGYTF. The CDR3 nucleotides are TGTGCCACGTCCGGGGAGCTGTCATATGGCTACACCTTC.

The rearrangement uses TRBV29-1 and TRBJ1-1; 8 nucleotides line up with TRBD1. V lost 6 bases and J lost 1; bases outside the gene matches: 4. This CDR3 region has 13 residues. Per germline, CDR1 SQVTM and CDR2 ANQGSEA. CDR3 bases: TGCAGCGTCGACAGGGGCCAGAACACTGAAGCTTTCTTT. It translates to CSVDRGQNTEAFF.

DNA of the CDR3: TGCGCCAGCAGCTTGGACTATTCGGATACGCAGTATTTT. Amino acid sequence: CASSLDYSDTQYF. V usage is TRBV5-1 and J usage is TRBJ2-3; D not certain. Trimming took off 0 bases at V and 6 bases at J, with 8 bases between the two ends. This CDR3 is 13 amino acids long. Germline CDR1 SGHRS, CDR2 YFSETQ.

The chain has TRBV13 and TRBJ2-7; 11 nucleotides line up with TRBD2. The CDR3 is 15 amino acids. From germline, CDR1 is PRHDT and CDR2 FYEKMQ (reference sequence). V gave up 5 bases and J gave up 5 bases; unmatched junction bases: 8. The DNA for the CDR3 is TGTGCCAGCAGCACCCCTAGCGGGGGGAGTGACGAGCAGTACTTC. Protein: CASSTPSGGSDEQYF.

The rearrangement links TRBV4-2 to TRBJ2-2; possibly TRBD1 for D (6 bases). V was cut by 3 bases and J by 7 bases, with 12 bases left in between. Looked up from germline, CDR1 is LGHNA and CDR2 is YNFKEQ. The CDR3 has 14 amino acids. This CDR3 reads CASSQNRVSGELFF. Written as DNA, the CDR3 is TGTGCCAGCAGCCAGAACAGGGTGAGCGGGGAGCTGTTTTTT.

The rearrangement links TRBV11-3 to TRBJ2-1, with a tentative D call TRBD2 (5 bases). The CDR3 totals 15 residues. Germline loops: CDR1 SGHNT, CDR2 YENEEA. V lost 5 bases and J lost 0, with 11 bases in between. The CDR3 DNA follows: TGTGCCAGCAGCATGGACTGGGGCTCCTACAATGAGCAGTTCTTC. This codes for CASSMDWGSYNEQFF.

This rearrangement joins TRBV12-5 to TRBJ2-1; a possible D gene is TRBD1 (5 bases). This CDR3 region has 13 residues. Trimming took off 4 bases at V and 4 bases at J, with 8 bases between the two ends. Germline V gene lookup returns CDR1 LGHNT and CDR2 FRNRAP. The CDR3 DNA is TGTGCTAGTGGTTCCCACAGGTACAATGAGCAGTTCTTC. Translated: CASGSHRYNEQFF.

This rearrangement joins TRBV4-1 to TRBJ2-7; 8 positions agree with TRBD1. The CDR3 contains 16 residues. V gave up 1 base and J gave up 6 bases; unmatched junction bases: 11. CDR1 and CDR2 from the germline V gene are MGHRA and YSYEKL. This chain's CDR3 is CASSQAGGLTGGEQYF. The CDR3 DNA reads as TGCGCCAGCAGCCAAGCCGGGGGCCTTACAGGGGGCGAGCAGTACTTC.

The rearrangement links TRBV13 to TRBJ1-2; tentatively, D is TRBD1 (5 bases). Per germline, CDR1 PRHDT and CDR2 FYEKMQ (reference sequence). This CDR3 has 13 residues. Deletions cut 5 bases from V and 10 bases from J, with 17 bases between. The CDR3 loop reads CASSGASGDAYTF. CDR3 DNA: TGTGCCAGCAGCGGGGCTTCGGGTGACGCCTACACCTTC.

The V gene is TRBV28, the J gene TRBJ1-5, with 7 bases lining up with TRBD1. This CDR3 is built from 20 residues. The V segment lost 3 bases and the J segment 5 bases; nucleotides outside the gene matches: 22. CDR1 MDHEN and CDR2 SYDVKM come from the germline V gene. The CDR3 bases are TGTGCCAGCAGTTTCCACCGAGGGGGGACAGACCTTTATATGGATCAGCCCCAGCATTTT. Protein product: CASSFHRGGTDLYMDQPQHF. The full variable domain, completed using reference TRBV28 and TRBJ1-5, is DVKVTQSSRYLVKRTGEKVFLECVQDMDHENMFWYRQDPGLGLRLIYFSYDVKMKEKGDIPEGYSVSREKKERFSLILESASTNQTSMYLCASSFHRGGTDLYMDQPQHFGDGTRLSIL.

This clone was recorded once. The V call is TRBV27, the J call TRBJ2-4; D perhaps matches TRBD1 (6 bases). Germline CDR1 is MNHEY and CDR2 is SMNVEV (reference sequence). Trimming took 5 bases from V and 1 from J, leaving 9 bases between them. The CDR3 is made up of 14 amino acids. CDR3 sequence: CASSIQGAKNIQYF. In DNA form, the CDR3 reads TGTGCCAGCAGTATCCAGGGGGCCAAAAACATTCAGTACTTC.

This sequence joins TRBV2 and TRBJ2-3; 9 bases agree with TRBD1. Germline V lookup: CDR1 SNHLY, CDR2 FYNNEI. This CDR3 has 17 amino acids. Trimming at V came to 6 bases and at J to 0 bases, leaving 10 bases not matched to a gene. The DNA for the CDR3 is TGTGCCAGCAGAGGGACAGGGACACAGGTTAGCACAGATACGCAGTATTTT. This codes for CASRGTGTQVSTDTQYF.

The rearrangement uses TRBV6-6 and TRBJ1-1; unclear D gene. With 8 bases removed from V and 8 bases from J, the gap between germline ends came to 12 bases. The CDR3 is made up of 11 amino acids. Germline-derived CDR1 and CDR2 are MNHNY and SVGAGI (reference sequence). DNA of the CDR3: TGTGCCAGCTTCCTCGGGTCGGAAGCTTTCTTT. Its translation: CASFLGSEAFF.

The chain carries TRBV4-3 and TRBJ1-1; D gene uncertain. CDR3 length: 13 amino acids. With 4 bases removed from V and 7 bases from J, the gap between germline ends came to 13 bases. From germline, CDR1 is LGHNA and CDR2 YSLEER. CDR3 DNA sequence: TGCGCCAGCAGCCGAGATCTTGGAGGTGAAGCTTTCTTT. Amino acids: CASSRDLGGEAFF.

The rearrangement links TRBV10-3 to TRBJ2-5, with D maybe TRBD2 (7 bases). The V end lost 2 bases, the J end lost 5 bases, and 12 bases lay between the germline ends. This CDR3 has 14 amino acids. Germline V gives CDR1 ENHRY, CDR2 SYGVKD. This chain's CDR3 is CAISEEGGEETQYF. In DNA form, the CDR3 reads TGTGCCATCAGTGAGGAAGGGGGGGAGGAGACCCAGTACTTC.

The chain is built from TRBV7-8 and TRBJ2-1; possible D gene TRBD1, 6 bases. V lost 0 bases, J lost 0 bases, and 12 bases lay in between. The CDR3 sequence is 17 residues long. CDR1 is SGHVS, CDR2 FQNEAQ, per germline. The CDR3: CASSLAFRTASYNEQFF. The CDR3 DNA follows: TGTGCCAGCAGCTTAGCTTTCAGGACAGCCTCCTACAATGAGCAGTTCTTC.

The J gene is TRBJ2-7, the V gene TRBV5-6; no firm D call. The CDR3 contains 13 residues. Per germline, CDR1 SGHDT and CDR2 YYEEEE. V lost 5 bases to trimming and J lost 1 base, with 10 bases between them. CDR3 in amino acids: CASRPGMSYEQYF. The CDR3 DNA sequence: TGTGCCAGCAGACCAGGTATGTCCTACGAGCAGTACTTC.

The chain has TRBV6-4 and TRBJ1-6; TRBD1 matches at 7 bases. Germline CDR1 reads MRHNA; CDR2 reads SNTAGT. The CDR3 extends over 14 amino acids. V was pared by 5 bases and J by 10 bases, with 8 bases of the junction left unmatched. The CDR3 DNA reads TGTGCCAGCAGTTTGACAGGGATAGGATCACCCCTCCACTTT. Protein sequence: CASSLTGIGSPLHF.

The chain recombines TRBV4-1 with TRBJ1-1; D is ambiguous. Germline V CDR1 and CDR2: MGHRA, YSYEKL. CDR3 length: 13 residues. V lost 5 bases, J lost 4 bases, and 11 bases lay in between. The CDR3 region is CASSSGGITEAFF. CDR3 bases: TGCGCCAGCAGCTCAGGAGGGATCACTGAAGCTTTCTTT.

On this clone itself: One junction end does not reproduce the germline sequence, and a read error may be involved. This chain connects TRBV23-1 to TRBJ2-7; TRBD1 agrees at 9 bases. TRBV23-1 is placed among ORFs of uncertain function. The CDR3 contains 15 residues. The CDR3 sequence: CASGQSRTGDREQYF. In DNA, the CDR3 is TGCGCCAGCGGTCAATCCCGGACAGGGGATCGGGAGCAGTACTTC.

As for this clone: Sequence at one end of the junction differs from germline and may be a read error. The gene calls are TRBV7-9 and TRBJ2-7; TRBD1 might be the D (5 bases). Looked up from germline, CDR1 is SEHNR and CDR2 is FQNEAQ (reference sequence). The CDR3 length is 12 residues. CDR3 region: CANSSLRDEQYF. In nucleotides, the CDR3 is TGTGCCAACAGCTCCCTCAGGGACGAGCAGTACTTC.

In this sample, this clone turned up a few times. V usage is TRBV4-1 and J usage is TRBJ1-4; D is unresolved. Trimming cost V 1 base and J 3 bases, with 9 bases left between them. There are 15 residues in the CDR3. The germline CDR1 and CDR2 sequences are MGHRA and YSYEKL. The CDR3 sequence is CASSQADGANEKLFF. CDR3 DNA: TGCGCCAGCAGCCAAGCTGACGGGGCTAATGAAAAACTGTTTTTT.

This rearrangement joins TRBV7-6 to TRBJ2-1; TRBD2 agrees at 12 bases. The CDR3 is 16 residues long. J was trimmed by 5 bases and V by 2 bases; bases with no gene match: 4. CDR1 is SGHVS and CDR2 is FNYEAQ in the germline V gene. The CDR3 spells CASSLSTSGGNNEQFF. CDR3 nucleotides: TGTGCCAGCAGCTTAAGTACTAGCGGGGGGAACAATGAGCAGTTCTTC.

The rearrangement uses TRBV5-8 and TRBJ2-5; 11 bases are shared with TRBD2. The V gene's germline CDR1 is SGHTS and CDR2 YDEGEE. The V segment lost 7 bases and the J segment 0 bases; nucleotides outside the gene matches: 8. This CDR3 is built from 16 residues. The CDR3 DNA reads TGTGCCAGCCGTCGCCCTAGCGGGGGGTACCAAGAGACCCAGTACTTC. It codes for CASRRPSGGYQETQYF.

The genes are TRBV6-6 and TRBJ1-4; D is unresolved. Trimming removed 7 bases at V and 6 bases at J, with 18 bases between. The CDR3 loop spans 15 amino acids. Germline CDR1 MNHNY, CDR2 SVGAGI (reference sequence). The CDR3 DNA is TGTGCCAGCACCAATTCGGGTCCAGAGGATGAAAAACTGTTTTTT. It translates to CASTNSGPEDEKLFF.

The chain uses TRBV19 and TRBJ1-1; TRBD1 agrees at 8 bases. The CDR3 runs to 15 residues. The J segment lost 3 bases and the V segment lost 3 bases, leaving 6 bases of the junction unmatched. Germline V gene sequence: CDR1 LNHDA, CDR2 SQIVND (reference sequence). CDR3 sequence (DNA): TGTGCCAGTAGTATTATTCCAGGGGGCTACACTGAAGCTTTCTTT. Translating it yields CASSIIPGGYTEAFF.

V and J are TRBV5-4 and TRBJ2-5, with D hard to call. CDR1 SGHNT and CDR2 YYREEE come from the germline V gene (reference sequence). This CDR3 contains 13 residues. Trimming took 4 bases from V and 3 from J, leaving 10 bases between them. The CDR3: CASSQPNEETQYF. The CDR3 bases are TGTGCCAGCAGCCAACCTAATGAAGAGACCCAGTACTTC.